This T cell receptor (beta chain) emerged from a study of shared clonotypes between healthy human individuals. This table comes from immunoSEQ multiplex PCR, and its TCRdb copy is limited to in-frame clones, with some not included. This sample has millions of clones, with roughly 91% found just once. With respect to this clone: Antigen unknown.

Positively selected for CCR7, the CD45RO-negative cells used as naive CD8 cells excluded terminally differentiated effector memory CD45RA+ cells. CDR3 length equals 13 residues. Germline V CDR1 and CDR2: SGDLS, YYNGEE. V gave up 4 bases and J gave up 7 bases, with 12 bases separating them. Overall study findings and caveats: Estimated richness values were generally larger in naive subsets than in memory subsets.

Sequencing was done on a sample of naive CD8+ T cells from PBMCs. The chain employs TRBV9 and TRBJ2-1; D unresolved. This sequence was found in a man between 18 and 29 years old in good health. Some clones in this sample may be carry-over from other donors' samples. The CDR3 here is CASSPVGSNEQFF. In DNA, the CDR3 is TGTGCCAGCAGCCCGGTAGGGTCGAATGAGCAGTTCTTC.